This entry is about one TCR beta chain. Trimming stripped 0 bases from V and 3 bases from J, with 10 bases between. Germline V gene lookup returns CDR1 SGHRS and CDR2 YFSETQ. The CDR3 length is 15 residues. This sample was included in a study of shared clonotypes between healthy human individuals. Study at large: Two female and three male donors aged 18 to 49 were enrolled.

Several immunoSEQ plates held equal portions of the genomic DNA taken from each subset. Authors' methods: Junction-only immunoSEQ sequences carried no quality scores, so filtering differed. Clones were read by immunoSEQ multiplex PCR, and TCRdb kept only the in-frame ones, dropping some. V, J and clone size are taken as reported in that table, and D and trimming were inferred from the DNA itself. The sample lists 1.5 million to 2.5 million clones; less than 95% were seen once. The naive CD8 fraction comprised CD45RO-negative cells positively selected for CCR7 and excluded terminally differentiated effector memory CD45RA+ cells. Donors had no recently reported acute infections or vaccinations and were HIV-negative.

The origin of this receptor is a man in his late teens or twenties in good health. Sequencing was carried out using naive CD8+ T cells sorted from blood. The chain uses TRBV5-1 and TRBJ1-5; D uncertain. The CDR3: CASSLDWADNQPQHF. The DNA for the CDR3 is TGCGCCAGCAGCTTGGATTGGGCAGACAATCAGCCCCAGCATTTT.